What follows are 5 T cell receptor beta chains derived from one specimen sequenced in a study of blood T cells in healthy people across ages. A J-beta primer mix and a sample-barcoded 5' primer were used in a second PCR of roughly 7 to 12 cycles. One entry per CDR3 protein results from TCRdb running MiXCR on the 5' RACE reads. The sample gives roughly 680,000 distinct CDR3 sequences, 49% of which show up once; around 32% is in the top ten. The specimen sequenced was blood. These receptors were obtained from a woman between 55 and 75 years old in good health.

This clonotype was detected only a few times. J is TRBJ2-1 and V is TRBV12-3 or TRBV12-4, with 9 bases fitting TRBD1. The V segment lost 4 bases and the J segment 9 bases; nucleotides outside the gene matches: 7. There are 14 residues in the CDR3. CDR3 bases: TGTGCCAGCAGTTCACGACAGGGGGTAGGTGAGCAGTTCTTC. Its translation is CASSSRQGVGEQFF.

The chain uses TRBV25-1 and TRBJ1-1; D may be TRBD1 (5 bases). V was shortened by 8 bases and J by 4 bases, with 11 bases between the two germline ends. This CDR3 comprises 12 residues. CDR1 MGHDK and CDR2 SYGVNS come from the germline V gene. In DNA form, the CDR3 reads TGTGCCAGCCTGACAGCCGGCACTGAAGCTTTCTTT. Translated, it gives CASLTAGTEAFF.

The chain has TRBV11-1 and TRBJ2-1, with 8 positions matching TRBD1. Germline CDR1 is SGHAT and CDR2 is FQDESV (reference sequence). This CDR3 is 14 amino acids long. The J segment lost 8 bases and the V segment lost 5 bases, leaving 8 bases of the junction unmatched. CDR3 coding DNA: TGTGCCAGCAGCCGTGGACAGGGTCTAGATGAGCAGTTCTTC. As protein: CASSRGQGLDEQFF.

The chain recombines TRBV20-1 with TRBJ1-2; no clear D. The length of the CDR3 is 16 residues. Germline CDR1 is DFQATT and CDR2 is SNEGSKA (reference sequence). Trimming took 0 bases from V and 8 from J, leaving 22 bases between them. CDR3 nucleotides: TGCAGTGCTAGAGATCCAAGCAGGCCCTACCCGGGCGGCTACACCTTC. Translation gives CSARDPSRPYPGGYTF.

This clonotype was observed a handful of times. The rearrangement links TRBV7-3 to TRBJ2-1; TRBD2 agrees at 11 bases. After removal of 5 bases from V and 4 bases from J, the junction contained 4 bases not matched to a gene. The CDR3 has 15 residues. Looked up from germline, CDR1 is SGHTA and CDR2 is FQGTGA. CDR3: CASSPLAGEYNEQFF. The CDR3 DNA follows: TGTGCCAGCAGCCCACTAGCGGGAGAATACAATGAGCAGTTCTTC.